This T cell receptor (beta chain) derives from a study of identical twins. The study, taken as a whole, reports: There is a chance that invariant MAIT and iNKT cells partially muddied zero-insertion analyses. Cord blood beta clonotypes that were abundant carried fewer insertions, and memory repertoires showed no such trend. The authors drew conclusions from cross-sectional statistical analysis rather than following the same donors.

The ends were cut back, 4 bases at V and 4 bases at J, with 13 bases in the middle. The CDR3 runs to 15 residues. Germline V lookup: CDR1 MDHEN, CDR2 SYDVKM. Note on this clonotype: Its matching antigen is unknown.

cDNA carried unique molecular identifiers, and a universal primer site was added by template switching. Using its own MiXCR run on the 5' RACE reads, TCRdb lists one record per CDR3 protein. The profile shows some 560,000 distinct CDR3 sequences, 9.6% of them singletons. This sample was also put to use in a study of yellow fever vaccine responses in identical twins.

Sequenced input: PBMCs. The TCR originated in a woman aged 18-29 years in good health. The gene calls are TRBV28 and TRBJ2-2, with D unresolved. This CDR3 is CASSSPFGLTGELFF. The CDR3 bases are TGTGCCAGCAGTTCCCCCTTTGGCCTCACCGGGGAGCTGTTTTTT.